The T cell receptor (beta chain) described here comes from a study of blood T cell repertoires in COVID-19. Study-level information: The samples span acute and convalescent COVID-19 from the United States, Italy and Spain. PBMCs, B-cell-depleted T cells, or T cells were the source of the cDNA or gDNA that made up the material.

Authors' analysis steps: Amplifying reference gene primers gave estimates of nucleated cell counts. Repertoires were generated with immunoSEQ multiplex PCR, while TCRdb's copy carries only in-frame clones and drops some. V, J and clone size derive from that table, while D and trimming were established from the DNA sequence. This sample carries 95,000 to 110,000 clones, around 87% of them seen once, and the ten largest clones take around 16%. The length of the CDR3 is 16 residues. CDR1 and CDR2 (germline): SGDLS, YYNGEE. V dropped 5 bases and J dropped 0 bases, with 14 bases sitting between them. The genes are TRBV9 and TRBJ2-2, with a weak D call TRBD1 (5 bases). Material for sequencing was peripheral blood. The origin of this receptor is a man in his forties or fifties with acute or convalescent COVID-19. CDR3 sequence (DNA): TGTGCCAGCAGTATCACTGGACACCCGAACACCGGGGAGCTGTTTTTT. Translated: CASSITGHPNTGELFF.